This TCR beta chain was captured by sequencing in a study of T cells in Graves' hyperthyroidism and ophthalmopathy. Study results and limitations: With a median lead of about six months before onset, the model predicted ophthalmopathy. A model built on 13 V-J features separated ophthalmopathy from stable hyperthyroidism.

Points on this clonotype: The target antigen is unknown.

TCR beta CDR3 region amplification was performed from RNA transcripts. The HTBI primer set was used in a first-round RT-PCR of the TCR CDR3. TCRdb recomputed calls from the multiplex PCR reads with MiXCR, one row per CDR3 protein. The sample shows about 640,000 distinct CDR3 sequences, around 21% of them seen only once. Used for diagnoses were clinical symptoms, serum thyroxine and TRAb, thyroid ultrasound and orbital computed tomography. Using more than 7.5 ml of fresh peripheral blood, PBMCs were prepared. Trimming left V 5 bases short and J 5 bases short, with 15 bases between. The CDR3 spans 15 residues. Germline CDR1 is MDHEN and CDR2 is SYDVKM.

The sequencing sample was made of blood. The chain uses TRBV28 and TRBJ2-2; no clear D. The origin of this receptor is a man aged 25-45 years with Graves' ophthalmopathy. CDR3 in DNA: TGTGCCAGCAGTCCCCTTAGCTTCCCGACCGGGGAGCTGTTTTTT. Protein sequence: CASSPLSFPTGELFF.